This T cell receptor (beta chain) was captured by sequencing in a study of OX40 agonist ivuxolimab in advanced cancers. Concerning this clone: Its antigen is not known.

This CDR3 has 15 residues. The germline CDR1 and CDR2 sequences are KGHSH and LQKENI. V dropped 4 bases and J dropped 0 bases, with 9 bases sitting between them. The repertoire was sequenced with immunoSEQ multiplex PCR; TCRdb's copy has only in-frame clones and lacks some. The sample yields approximately 44,000 clones, around 80% seen once. Regarding the study as a whole: Antigen specificity remained undetermined for the expanded peripheral T cells.

Sample: CD4+ or CD8+ T cells sorted from blood, taken in a trial of the OX40 agonist ivuxolimab. This rearrangement joins TRBV18 to TRBJ2-2, with D unresolved. This receptor was obtained from an adult with an advanced solid tumor such as melanoma, head and neck, liver or kidney cancer. CDR3 protein: CASSRASANTGELFF. The CDR3 nucleotides are TGTGCCAGCTCACGGGCCAGCGCGAACACCGGGGAGCTGTTTTTT.